This is a list of T cell receptor beta chains from one sample in a study of T cells in Graves' hyperthyroidism and ophthalmopathy. TCRdb itself ran the multiplex PCR reads through MiXCR, one entry per CDR3 protein. Of a few hundred thousand distinct CDR3 sequences detected, around 13% appear once; the ten largest clones hold about 20%. Sequencing was done on a sample of blood. Receptors were obtained from a woman younger than 45 with Graves' ophthalmopathy. CDR3s leave out the opening cysteine and the closing phenylalanine or tryptophan.

v_call cdr3_aa
TRBV4-1 ASPPNQPQH
TRBV10-3 ASRDRETYEQY
TRBV28 AILDRGLTGANVLT
TRBV6-1 ASSIYEQY
TRBV7-6 ASSLGQGLDTQY
TRBV24-1 ATQGRGLQETQY
TRBV2 ASSEANRRTDTQY
TRBV20-1 SATTSGGAQETQY
TRBV18 ASSPGSANTEAF
TRBV6-1 ASSSRTSKSVDTQY
TRBV11-2 ASSLEEGSRILPISYNEQF
TRBV7-2 ASSSLGGSGNPIY
TRBV11-3 ASSLGPNRENTGELF
TRBV20-1 SARDSPRGPHNEQF
TRBV19 ASSNLGDEQY
TRBV5-1 ASSFQQGGTYEQY
TRBV11-3 ASSLNPDGGSGELF
TRBV7-9 ATGYGGVNEQF
TRBV7-8 ASSLGGPIYTGELF
TRBV28 ASTSPGSELSTDTQY
TRBV20-1 SARPDGQETQY
TRBV6-1 ASSYFGQGSHQPQH
TRBV7-4 ASSCSLTSASYEQY
TRBV4-1 ASGFETANPKKGYT
TRBV7-7 ASSPRGGASNEQF
TRBV6-5 ASSYRAGTYEQY
TRBV4-1 ASRGHDEKLF
TRBV12-3/TRBV12-4 ASSTGGYNQPQH
TRBV19 ASSIRTEGDQPQH
TRBV7-9 ASSLRTVTNYGYT
TRBV4-2 ASSQQEAQGWVSWTEAF
TRBV12-3/TRBV12-4 ASSLVRGAVDYGYT
TRBV20-1 SASRVAGAYYEQY
TRBV28 ASSFEGTGSPGANVLT
TRBV28 ASSLFDGTDTQY
TRBV7-9 ASSPSRGSDTEAF
TRBV5-1 ASSISGGLSYNEQF
TRBV20-1 SASSGGRPYEQY
TRBV20-1 SADGTSGLNTDTQY
TRBV3-1 ASSQEQVPGSPLH
TRBV20-1 SARFFLGNKPPYEQY
TRBV19 ASSSPRGSNQPQH
TRBV4-2 ASSQLLAGGPGDTQY